This passage covers 16 T cell receptor beta chains from one sample sequenced in a study of blood T cell repertoires in COVID-19. Using immunoSEQ multiplex PCR, the repertoire was profiled, and TCRdb retains in-frame clones only, with some absent. Of 160,000 or so clones detected, roughly 84% appear once; the ten largest clones hold over 0.95%. Material: PBMCs or T cells enriched from blood (not recorded which). Every receptor here comes from a human donor with acute COVID-19. The donor label of this sample is uncertain.

This chain links TRBV19 with TRBJ2-1; TRBD2 agrees at 14 bases. Germline trimming cut 6 bases from V and 10 bases from J; bases unmatched to any gene: 8. Germline V CDR1 and CDR2: LNHDA, SQIVND (reference sequence). The CDR3 sequence is 15 residues long. The CDR3 region is CASRGTSGGRGEQFF. The CDR3 DNA reads as TGTGCCAGTAGGGGGACTAGCGGGGGTCGAGGCGAGCAGTTCTTC.

This chain links TRBV7-3 with TRBJ2-6, with D possibly matching TRBD1 (6 bases). The CDR3 runs to 20 residues. Germline V CDR1 and CDR2: SGHTA, FQGTGA. V lost 11 bases, J lost 0 bases, and 29 bases lay in between. The CDR3 region is CAGQGNYANDRFSGANVLTF. In DNA form, the CDR3 reads TGTGCCGGGCAGGGGAATTATGCGAACGACAGATTCTCTGGGGCCAACGTCCTGACTTTC.

This rearrangement joins TRBV7-2 to TRBJ2-3; 8 positions match TRBD2. The junction had 4 bases not matched to a gene; V was cut back by 2 bases and J by 3 bases. This CDR3 spans 15 amino acids. Looked up from germline, CDR1 is SGHTA and CDR2 is FQGNSA. DNA for the CDR3: TGTGCCAGCAGCTTATTACCGGGGGGGACAGATACGCAGTATTTT. Its protein product is CASSLLPGGTDTQYF.

V usage is TRBV19 and J usage is TRBJ1-2; 9 bases agree with TRBD1. Germline-derived CDR1 and CDR2 are LNHDA and SQIVND (reference sequence). The CDR3 spans 13 residues. J lost 8 bases, V lost 5 bases, and 6 bases had no gene match. The CDR3 DNA is TGTGCCAGTAGTCAAGGGACAGGGAACGGCTACACCTTC. Translating gives CASSQGTGNGYTF.

This chain connects TRBV5-1 to TRBJ1-1; D is unclear. V dropped 1 base and J dropped 3 bases, with 7 bases sitting between them. Germline loops: CDR1 SGHRS, CDR2 YFSETQ. There are 13 residues in the CDR3. The CDR3 nucleotides read TGCGCCAGCAGCTTGTGGGAGGACACTGAAGCTTTCTTT. The encoded protein is CASSLWEDTEAFF.

The CDR3 sequence: CASSLAKKERRAKNIQYF. CDR3 sequence (DNA): TGTGCCAGCAGCTTAGCGAAGAAGGAGCGGCGGGCCAAAAACATTCAGTACTTC. The rearrangement joins TRBV7-9 to TRBJ2-4; D perhaps matches TRBD2 (5 bases). The V end lost 0 bases, the J end lost 1 base, and 16 bases lay between the germline ends. Per germline, CDR1 SEHNR and CDR2 FQNEAQ (reference sequence). The CDR3 contains 18 residues.

The chain carries TRBV18 and TRBJ2-6; D is undetermined. Germline CDR1 reads KGHSH; CDR2 reads LQKENI. V lost 0 bases and J lost 2, with 5 bases in between. The CDR3 runs to 15 residues. CDR3 protein: CASSPPNTGANVLTF. The CDR3 DNA is TGTGCCAGCTCACCACCTAACACTGGGGCCAACGTCCTGACTTTC.

The chain joins TRBV2 to TRBJ2-5; 7 nucleotides align to TRBD1. The CDR3 is 13 amino acids. V lost 3 bases to trimming and J lost 4 bases; unmatched junction nucleotides: 2. From germline, CDR1 is SNHLY and CDR2 FYNNEI. The CDR3 DNA is TGTGCCAGCAGTGACCGGGACAGAGAGACCCAGTACTTC. Its protein is CASSDRDRETQYF.

This rearrangement joins TRBV11-2 to TRBJ1-4; 10 bases match TRBD1. From germline, CDR1 is SGHAT and CDR2 FQNNGV. This CDR3 has 19 amino acids. Trimming took 1 base from V and 6 from J; bases not matched to a gene: 14. CDR3 sequence reads: CASSLVGTGAGLRDEKLFF. CDR3 DNA sequence: TGTGCCAGCAGCTTAGTCGGGACAGGGGCGGGTTTGCGGGATGAAAAACTGTTTTTT.

The V gene is TRBV19, the J gene TRBJ1-5; TRBD1 aligns across 12 bases. This CDR3 comprises 15 residues. V trimming: 11 bases; J trimming: 1 base; junction bases outside the gene matches: 6. Per germline, CDR1 LNHDA and CDR2 SQIVND (reference sequence). The CDR3 sequence is CAGGQGAASNQPQHF. CDR3 nucleotides: TGTGCCGGGGGACAGGGGGCCGCGAGCAATCAGCCCCAGCATTTT.

V usage is TRBV27 and J usage is TRBJ2-5; TRBD2 matches 7 bases. Germline CDR1 reads MNHEY; CDR2 reads SMNVEV (reference sequence). The trim removed 6 bases at V and 4 bases at J, leaving 11 bases unmatched. This CDR3 is built from 15 residues. The CDR3 protein is CASRDGGASGETQYF. As DNA, the CDR3 is TGTGCCAGCAGGGACGGGGGTGCTAGCGGAGAGACCCAGTACTTC.

This clone was recorded once. The genes are TRBV9 and TRBJ2-3; 8 nucleotides match TRBD2. The CDR3 is 15 residues long. Losses at the gene ends were 2 bases for V and 1 base for J; bases not matched to a gene: 3. CDR1 is SGDLS and CDR2 is YYNGEE in the germline V gene. CDR3 region: CASSVGSGGTDTQYF. For the CDR3, the DNA is TGTGCCAGCAGCGTTGGTAGCGGGGGCACAGATACGCAGTATTTT.

V usage is TRBV30 and J usage is TRBJ1-2; 10 bases agree with TRBD1. The CDR3 spans 15 residues. The V segment lost 3 bases and the J segment 8 bases; nucleotides outside the gene matches: 12. The germline CDR1 and CDR2 sequences are GTSNPN and SVGIG (reference sequence). CDR3 sequence reads: CAWRAGQGSRRGYTF. The CDR3 DNA reads as TGTGCCTGGAGGGCGGGACAGGGGTCCCGGAGGGGCTACACCTTC. The whole variable domain, filled in from reference TRBV30 and TRBJ1-2, reads SQTIHQWPATLVQPVGSPLSLECTVEGTSNPNLYWYRQAAGRGLQLLFYSVGIGQISSEVPQNLSASRPQDRQFILSSKKLLLSDSGFYLCAWRAGQGSRRGYTFGSGTRLTVV.

The V call is TRBV11-3, the J call TRBJ2-1; 10 nucleotides agree with TRBD2. The CDR3 extends over 14 amino acids. Germline CDR1 reads SGHNT; CDR2 reads YENEEA. After removal of 4 bases from V and 7 bases from J, the junction contained 4 bases not matched to a gene. Here the CDR3 DNA reads TGTGCCAGCAGCTCGCTAGCGGGGGCGAATGAGCAGTTCTTC. This sequence encodes CASSSLAGANEQFF.

Only one count was recorded for this clone. The chain has TRBV9 and TRBJ2-5; possible D gene TRBD1, 6 bases. This CDR3 region has 15 residues. Germline values: CDR1 SGDLS, CDR2 YYNGEE. Trimming pared 4 bases from V and 3 bases from J, leaving 16 bases between. The CDR3 protein is CASSPYPGAEETQYF. CDR3 coding DNA: TGTGCCAGCAGCCCATACCCAGGGGCCGAAGAGACCCAGTACTTC.

This rearrangement joins TRBV11-3 to TRBJ2-1, with a tentative D call TRBD2 (7 bases). V was pared by 1 base and J by 5 bases, with 12 bases between. CDR1 and CDR2 from the germline V gene are SGHNT and YENEEA. This CDR3 region has 15 residues. The CDR3 nucleotides are TGTGCCAGCAGCTTAGGGTGGGGGGGCAACAATGAGCAGTTCTTC. It specifies CASSLGWGGNNEQFF.